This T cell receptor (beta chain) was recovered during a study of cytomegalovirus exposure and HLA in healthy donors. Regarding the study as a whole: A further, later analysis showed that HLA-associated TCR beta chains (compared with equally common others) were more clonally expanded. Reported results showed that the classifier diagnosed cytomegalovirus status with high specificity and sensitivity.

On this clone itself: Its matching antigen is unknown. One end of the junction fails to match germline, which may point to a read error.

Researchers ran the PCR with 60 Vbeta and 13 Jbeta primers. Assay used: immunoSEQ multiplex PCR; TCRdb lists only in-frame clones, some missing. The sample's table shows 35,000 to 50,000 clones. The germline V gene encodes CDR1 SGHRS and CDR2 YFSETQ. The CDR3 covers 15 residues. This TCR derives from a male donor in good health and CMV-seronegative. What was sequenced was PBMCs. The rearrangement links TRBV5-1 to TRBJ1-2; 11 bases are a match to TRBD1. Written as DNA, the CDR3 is TGCGCCAGCAGCTCTGGACAGGGGGCGCGGGATGGCTACAACTTC. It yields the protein CASSSGQGARDGYNF.